The 3 T cell receptor beta chains listed next were all sequenced from one sample in a study of blood T cell repertoires in COVID-19. TCRdb keeps only in-frame clones here, not all; method: immunoSEQ multiplex PCR. The repertoire includes a few hundred thousand clones, around 81% of them detected once, and 6.5% to 9% sits in the top ten. Sequenced material: PBMCs or T cells enriched from blood (not recorded which). All receptors come from a woman aged 40 to 50 with acute COVID-19.

The chain employs TRBV27 and TRBJ1-6; TRBD1 matches 7 bases. The germline gives CDR1 MNHEY, CDR2 SMNVEV (reference sequence). The CDR3 loop spans 15 amino acids. Unmatched junction bases numbered 8, after V lost 3 bases and J lost 9 bases. The CDR3 region has the DNA TGTGCCAGCAGTTTCTCCAGGGGGACTAGTTCACCCCTCCACTTT. Its translation: CASSFSRGTSSPLHF.

This clone was detected a few times. This sequence joins TRBV6-5 and TRBJ2-2, with D possibly TRBD2 on 6 matching bases. Germline CDR1 and CDR2: MNHEY and SVGAGI. The CDR3 contains 15 residues. Trimming stripped 7 bases from V and 2 bases from J, with 14 bases between. In DNA, the CDR3 is TGTGCCAGCACCCTTGGAGGGGCTAACACCGGGGAGCTGTTTTTT. This encodes CASTLGGANTGELFF.

The chain uses TRBV2 and TRBJ1-2, with 8 nucleotides matching TRBD1. This CDR3 region has 16 residues. Trimming cost V 3 bases and J 8 bases; bases outside gene matches: 14. The germline V gene encodes CDR1 SNHLY and CDR2 FYNNEI. The DNA for the CDR3 is TGTGCCAGCAGTGAGTCTCGGCCCGCAGGGGGCGGGGGCTACACCTTC. Its protein is CASSESRPAGGGGYTF.